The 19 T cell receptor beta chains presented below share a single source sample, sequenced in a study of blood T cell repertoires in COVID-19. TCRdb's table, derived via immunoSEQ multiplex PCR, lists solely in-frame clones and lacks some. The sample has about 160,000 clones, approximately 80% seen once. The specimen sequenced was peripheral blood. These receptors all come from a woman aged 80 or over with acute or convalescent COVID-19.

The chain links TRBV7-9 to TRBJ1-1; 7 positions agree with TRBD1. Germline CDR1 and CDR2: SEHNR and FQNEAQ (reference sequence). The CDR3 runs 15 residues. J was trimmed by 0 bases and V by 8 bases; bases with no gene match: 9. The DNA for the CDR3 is TGTGCCAGCCCCTTGGGAGGGGGCTTGAACACTGAAGCTTTCTTT. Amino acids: CASPLGGGLNTEAFF. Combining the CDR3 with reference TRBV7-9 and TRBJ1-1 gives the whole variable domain DTGVSQNPRHKITKRGQNVTFRCDPISEHNRLYWYRQTLGQGPEFLTYFQNEAQLEKSRLLSDRFSAERPKGSFSTLEIQRTEQGDSAMYLCASPLGGGLNTEAFFGQGTRLTVV.

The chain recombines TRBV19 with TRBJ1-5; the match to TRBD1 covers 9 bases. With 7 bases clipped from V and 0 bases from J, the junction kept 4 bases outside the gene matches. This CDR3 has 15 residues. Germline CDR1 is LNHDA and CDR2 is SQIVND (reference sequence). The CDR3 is CASKDRGLSNQPQHF. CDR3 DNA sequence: TGTGCCAGTAAGGACAGGGGACTTAGCAATCAGCCCCAGCATTTT.

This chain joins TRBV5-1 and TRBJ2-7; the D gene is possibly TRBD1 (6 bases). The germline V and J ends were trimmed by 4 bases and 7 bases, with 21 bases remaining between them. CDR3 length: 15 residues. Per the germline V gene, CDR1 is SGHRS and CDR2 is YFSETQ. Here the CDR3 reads CASSPRGASVGEQYF. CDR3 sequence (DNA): TGCGCCAGCAGCCCCAGGGGTGCCTCGGTGGGGGAGCAGTACTTC.

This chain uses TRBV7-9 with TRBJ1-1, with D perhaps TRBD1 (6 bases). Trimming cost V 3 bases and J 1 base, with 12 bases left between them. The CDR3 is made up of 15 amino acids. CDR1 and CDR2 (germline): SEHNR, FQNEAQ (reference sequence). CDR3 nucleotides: TGTGCCAGCAGCTTCCAAGGGACAACGAACACTGAAGCTTTCTTT. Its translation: CASSFQGTTNTEAFF.

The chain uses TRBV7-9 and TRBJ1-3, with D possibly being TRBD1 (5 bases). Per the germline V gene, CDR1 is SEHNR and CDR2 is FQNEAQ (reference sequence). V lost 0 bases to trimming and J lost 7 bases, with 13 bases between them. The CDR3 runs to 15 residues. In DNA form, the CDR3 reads TGTGCCAGCAGCTTAGCGCGACAGCCCGCGAACACCATATATTTT. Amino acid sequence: CASSLARQPANTIYF.

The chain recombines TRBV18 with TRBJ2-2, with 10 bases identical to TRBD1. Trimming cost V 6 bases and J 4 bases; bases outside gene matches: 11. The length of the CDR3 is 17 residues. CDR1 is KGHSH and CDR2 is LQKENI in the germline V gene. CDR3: CASSGTGVPKTTGELFF. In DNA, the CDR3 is TGTGCCAGCTCGGGGACAGGGGTCCCTAAAACCACCGGGGAGCTGTTTTTT.

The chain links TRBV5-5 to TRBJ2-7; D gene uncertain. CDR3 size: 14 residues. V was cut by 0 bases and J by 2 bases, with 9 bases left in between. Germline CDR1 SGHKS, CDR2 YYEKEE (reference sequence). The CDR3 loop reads CASSLDWATYEQYF. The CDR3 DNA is TGTGCCAGCAGCTTGGATTGGGCAACCTACGAGCAGTACTTC.

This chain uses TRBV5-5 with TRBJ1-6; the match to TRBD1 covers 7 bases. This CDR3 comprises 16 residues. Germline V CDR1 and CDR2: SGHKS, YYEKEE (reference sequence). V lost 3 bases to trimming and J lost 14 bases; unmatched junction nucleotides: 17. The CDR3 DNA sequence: TGTGCCAGCAGCTGGGGGCCGGGACAGTCTCTTGCTTCCCTCCACTTT. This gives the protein CASSWGPGQSLASLHF. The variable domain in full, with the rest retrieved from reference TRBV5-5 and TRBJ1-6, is DAGVTQSPTHLIKTRGQQVTLRCSPISGHKSVSWYQQVLGQGPQFIFQYYEKEERGRGNFPDRFSARQFPNYSSELNVNALLLGDSALYLCASSWGPGQSLASLHFGNGTRLTVT.

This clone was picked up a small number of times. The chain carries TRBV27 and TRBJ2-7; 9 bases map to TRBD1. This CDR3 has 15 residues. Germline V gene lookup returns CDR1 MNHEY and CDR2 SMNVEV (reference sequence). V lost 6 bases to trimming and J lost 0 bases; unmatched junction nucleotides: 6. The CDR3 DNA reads TGTGCCAGCAGCCCGGGGACAGGGATCTCCTACGAGCAGTACTTC. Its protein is CASSPGTGISYEQYF.

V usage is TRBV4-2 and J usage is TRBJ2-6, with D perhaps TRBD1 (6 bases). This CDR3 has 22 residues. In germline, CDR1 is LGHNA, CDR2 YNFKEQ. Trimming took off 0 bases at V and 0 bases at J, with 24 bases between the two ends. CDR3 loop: CASSQDHPRMRQARSGANVLTF. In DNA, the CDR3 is TGTGCCAGCAGCCAAGACCACCCTCGAATGCGACAGGCCCGCTCTGGGGCCAACGTCCTGACTTTC.

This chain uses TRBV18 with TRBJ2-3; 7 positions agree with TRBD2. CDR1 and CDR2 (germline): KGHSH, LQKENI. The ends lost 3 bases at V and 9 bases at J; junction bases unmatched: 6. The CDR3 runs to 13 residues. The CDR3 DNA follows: TGTGCCAGCTCACCCGGCGGGAGAGGGACGCAGTATTTT. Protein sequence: CASSPGGRGTQYF. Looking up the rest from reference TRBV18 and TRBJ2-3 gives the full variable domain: NAGVMQNPRHLVRRRGQEARLRCSPMKGHSHVYWYRQLPEEGLKFMVYLQKENIIDESGMPKERFSAEFPKEGPSILRIQQVVRGDSAAYFCASSPGGRGTQYFGPGTRLTVL.

The CDR3 coding sequence is TGTGCCAGTAGTTTCTCGACAGGGGGAGAGACCCAGTACTTC. Encoded protein: CASSFSTGGETQYF. The chain couples TRBV19 to TRBJ2-5, with 9 bases fitting TRBD1. CDR3 length equals 14 residues. Germline trimming cut 5 bases from V and 4 bases from J; bases unmatched to any gene: 5. CDR1 is LNHDA, CDR2 SQIVND, per germline (reference sequence).

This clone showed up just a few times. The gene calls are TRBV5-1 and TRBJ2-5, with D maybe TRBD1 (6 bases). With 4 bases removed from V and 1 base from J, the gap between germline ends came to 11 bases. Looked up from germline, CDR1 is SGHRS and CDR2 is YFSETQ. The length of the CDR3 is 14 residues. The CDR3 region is CASSPDSSQETQYF. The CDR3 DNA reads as TGCGCCAGCAGCCCGGACAGCAGCCAAGAGACCCAGTACTTC.

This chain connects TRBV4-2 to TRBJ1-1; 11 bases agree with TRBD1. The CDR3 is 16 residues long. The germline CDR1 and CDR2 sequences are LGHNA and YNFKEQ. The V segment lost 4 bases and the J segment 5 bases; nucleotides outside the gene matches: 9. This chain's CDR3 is CASSRSGTGGRTEAFF. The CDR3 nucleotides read TGTGCCAGCAGCCGTTCCGGGACAGGGGGACGGACTGAAGCTTTCTTT.

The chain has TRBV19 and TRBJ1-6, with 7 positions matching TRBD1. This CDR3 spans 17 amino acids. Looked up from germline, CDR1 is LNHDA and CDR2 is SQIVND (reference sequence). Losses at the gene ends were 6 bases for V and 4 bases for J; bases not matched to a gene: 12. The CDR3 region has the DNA TGTGCCAGTAGCCTCGTTGGGACAGCTTCTTATAATTCACCCCTCCACTTT. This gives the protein CASSLVGTASYNSPLHF.

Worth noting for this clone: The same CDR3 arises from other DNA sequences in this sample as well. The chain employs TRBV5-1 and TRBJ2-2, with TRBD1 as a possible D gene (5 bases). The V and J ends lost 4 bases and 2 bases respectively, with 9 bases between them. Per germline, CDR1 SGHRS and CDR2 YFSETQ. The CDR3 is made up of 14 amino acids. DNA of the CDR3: TGCGCCAGCAGCCGAGACAGTAACACCGGGGAGCTGTTTTTT. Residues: CASSRDSNTGELFF.

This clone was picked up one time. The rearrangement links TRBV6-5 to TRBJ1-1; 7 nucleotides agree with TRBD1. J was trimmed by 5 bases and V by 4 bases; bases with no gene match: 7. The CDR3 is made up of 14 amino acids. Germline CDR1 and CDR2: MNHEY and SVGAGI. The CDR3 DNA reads TGTGCCAGCAGTTCGGACAGGTATTTAACTGAAGCTTTCTTT. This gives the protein CASSSDRYLTEAFF.

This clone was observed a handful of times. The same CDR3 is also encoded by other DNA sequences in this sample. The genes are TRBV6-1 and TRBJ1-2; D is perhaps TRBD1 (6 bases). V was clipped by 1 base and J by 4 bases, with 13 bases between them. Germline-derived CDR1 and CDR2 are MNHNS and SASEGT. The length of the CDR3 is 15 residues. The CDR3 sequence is CASSEGQGPVYGYTF. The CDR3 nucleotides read TGTGCCAGCAGTGAAGGGCAGGGGCCCGTCTATGGCTACACCTTC.

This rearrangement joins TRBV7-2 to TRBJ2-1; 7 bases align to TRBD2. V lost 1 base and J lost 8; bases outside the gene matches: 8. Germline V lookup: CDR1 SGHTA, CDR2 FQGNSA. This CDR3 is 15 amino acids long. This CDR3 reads CASSLVAGDVDEQFF. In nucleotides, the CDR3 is TGTGCCAGCAGCTTAGTTGCGGGGGATGTCGATGAGCAGTTCTTC. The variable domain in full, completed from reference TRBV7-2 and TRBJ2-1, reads GAGVSQSPSNKVTEKGKDVELRCDPISGHTALYWYRQSLGQGLEFLIYFQGNSAPDKSGLPSDRFSAERTGGSVSTLTIQRTQQEDSAVYLCASSLVAGDVDEQFFGPGTRLTVL.